This T cell receptor beta chain emerged from a study of TIL therapy for anti-PD-1-resistant metastatic lung cancer (TCRdb year 2021). At the level of the whole study: Among the enrolled patients, the median age was about 50 years (range 38-75), and the median tumor PD-L1 proportion score was about 6%. The cohort was predominantly lung adenocarcinoma, with a few EGFR-mutant and two ALK-rearranged tumors, and half of patients were current or former smokers. A median non-synonymous tumor mutation burden of around 1.4 mutations per megabase was determined across the cohort by whole-exome sequencing. Tumor and peripheral blood T cell receptor beta sequencing was used to track clonotypes across tumor, expanded TIL product and serial blood samples.

The sample's time point, from its label and the paper: pre-treatment sample, taken before nivolumab and TIL therapy. The baseline tumor samples were excised metastases, mostly pleural nodules or supraclavicular lymph nodes, taken from the same resection that was used to grow TIL. Tumors were harvested prior to any PD-1/PD-L1 blockade, after which nivolumab was administered to patients, and lymphodepletion, expanded TIL infusion and IL-2 were given to patients who progressed. Adults with stage 4 NSCLC were enrolled in a dual-center phase I trial from 2017 to early 2020. Samples came from a single-arm, open-label phase I trial of tumor-infiltrating lymphocyte therapy with nivolumab in advanced non-small cell lung cancer. Portions of each resected tumor were snap-frozen in liquid nitrogen and were stored at -80 degrees C. Using laser-capture macrodissection, tumor regions of interest were selected on H&E sections, then pulverized into around 16 mg aliquots and extracted using Qiagen Allprep kits.

This clone was counted ten times or more. Its antigen is not yet known. Base qualities are missing; no much larger clone stands one base away. Germline trimming amounts to 5 bases on V and 4 bases on J, with 8 as the count of junction bases outside the gene matches. Counted from cysteine to phenylalanine, this CDR3 has 16 amino acids. The retained sequence is limited to the CDR3, 48 bases, with the frame set at the first base. CDR1 and CDR2, looked up from the germline V gene, are SGHAT and FQNNGV. Overall study outcomes, separate from this receptor: Compared with baseline intratumoral T cells, expanded TIL cultures were more clonal and less diverse (median clonality approximately 6% vs 31%, p < 0.0001). High clonal turnover was observed in TIL culture, with many enriched product clones not detected in the baseline tumor, which suggested clonal contraction rather than faithful expansion. The study protocol defined all tumor marker inferences as exploratory. Because the cohort was highly selected, with more treatment-naive, never-smoker and oncogene-addicted patients than is typical, generalizability is limited.

TCR beta CDR3 regions were amplified from genomic DNA by bias-controlled multiplex PCR with the immunoSEQ v3 hsTCRB kit. The TCR libraries were sequenced on an Illumina NextSeq 500 to 1.5 million to 2.5 million read pairs for survey level or roughly 5-6.5 million read pairs for deep level. As for the authors' bioinformatics: V, D and J genes were assigned, non-productive sequences were removed, and clonality was reported by immunoSEQ Analyzer software. Repertoires were compared by productive Simpson clonality and by the Morisita overlap index of productive TRB rearrangements between infused TIL and blood. Entries here come from immuneACCESS through TCRdb and include only in-frame sequences with V and J called. Some clones fail to appear in such tables; in the studies checked, an unresolved V gene covers under half of the shortfall, and the cause of the remainder is unknown. D and trimming come from the DNA, and the V and J calls and clone size come from that table. A total of about 100,000 clones appear in this sample, 65% of them only once. Approximately 11% of the sample belongs to the ten largest clones.

This specimen was tumor tissue, taken at baseline. Here the chain combines TRBV11-2 and TRBJ2-5, with TRBD2 matching 12 junction bases. This receptor was taken from a person between 30 and 79 years old with non-small cell lung cancer. The CDR3 corresponds to CASSPGLAGWGETQYF. The bases are TGTGCCAGCAGCCCTGGACTAGCGGGGTGGGGAGAGACCCAGTACTTC.